One and the same sample provided the 7 T cell receptor beta chains below, sequenced in a study of CD49a tissue-resident CD8 T cells in human skin. Produced via immunoSEQ multiplex PCR; TCRdb's table is partial and in-frame only. This table holds over 750 clones, approximately 71% found once. Specimen: CLA- CD8+ effector memory T cells sorted from blood. The receptors come from a human donor in good health.

The CDR3 loop is CASSEMSPGLDLIYEQYF. In DNA, the CDR3 is TGTGCCAGCAGTGAAATGAGTCCGGGACTAGATTTGATCTACGAGCAGTACTTC. The V call is TRBV25-1, the J call TRBJ2-7; 8 nucleotides align to TRBD2. V was clipped by 2 bases and J by 3 bases; unmatched bases: 15. Germline V CDR1 and CDR2: MGHDK, SYGVNS. The CDR3 has 18 amino acids.

The chain couples TRBV5-6 to TRBJ2-3; 14 nucleotides line up with TRBD2. This CDR3 contains 16 residues. CDR1 and CDR2 (germline): SGHDT, YYEEEE. Unmatched junction bases numbered 1, after V lost 4 bases and J lost 0 bases. The CDR3 loop is CASSRLAGGSTDTQYF. CDR3 coding DNA: TGTGCCAGCAGCAGACTAGCGGGGGGGAGCACAGATACGCAGTATTTT. The full variable domain, completed using reference TRBV5-6 and TRBJ2-3, is DAGVTQSPTHLIKTRGQQVTLRCSPKSGHDTVSWYQQALGQGPQFIFQYYEEEERQRGNFPDRFSGHQFPNYSSELNVNALLLGDSALYLCASSRLAGGSTDTQYFGPGTRLTVL.

V and J are TRBV19 and TRBJ1-1; D might be TRBD1 (6 bases). CDR3 length equals 15 residues. Trimming shortened V by 0 bases and J by 5 bases, and 13 bases separated the two germline ends. Germline V lookup: CDR1 LNHDA, CDR2 SQIVND (reference sequence). The CDR3 here is CASSIDESQGTEAFF. CDR3 DNA: TGTGCCAGTAGTATAGATGAAAGTCAGGGGACTGAAGCTTTCTTT.

In DNA form, the CDR3 reads TGTGCCAGTAGTATCGGAGCGAACACCGGGGAGCTGTTTTTT. The encoded protein is CASSIGANTGELFF. The chain combines TRBV19 with TRBJ2-2; D gene ambiguous. Germline V lookup: CDR1 LNHDA, CDR2 SQIVND (reference sequence). This CDR3 contains 14 residues. Deletions cut 3 bases from V and 0 bases from J, with 5 bases between. Full variable domain (rest looked up from reference TRBV19 and TRBJ2-2): DGGITQSPKYLFRKEGQNVTLSCEQNLNHDAMYWYRQDPGQGLRLIYYSQIVNDFQKGDIAEGYSVSREKKESFPLTVTSAQKNPTAFYLCASSIGANTGELFFGEGSRLTVL.

V gene TRBV29-1 combines with J gene TRBJ2-1; TRBD2 might be the D (5 bases). CDR3 length: 14 residues. Trimming pared 6 bases from V and 6 bases from J, leaving 18 bases between. Germline CDR1 and CDR2: SQVTM and ANQGSEA. DNA for the CDR3: TGCAGCGTCGGAGCGGCGCTCCATCGCAATGAGCAGTTCTTC. Translating gives CSVGAALHRNEQFF.

A few counts support this clone. The chain employs TRBV29-1 and TRBJ1-1, with D perhaps TRBD1 (6 bases). The length of the CDR3 is 15 residues. CDR1 is SQVTM and CDR2 is ANQGSEA in the germline V gene. V was pared by 4 bases and J by 0 bases, with 15 bases between. CDR3 residues: CSVVGIGGVNTEAFF. CDR3 DNA: TGCAGCGTTGTAGGTATAGGGGGGGTGAACACTGAAGCTTTCTTT.

The chain employs TRBV4-1 and TRBJ1-6; no definite D call. The CDR3 has 17 amino acids. Germline CDR1 reads MGHRA; CDR2 reads YSYEKL. V was cut by 0 bases and J by 1 base, with 10 bases left in between. The CDR3 region has the DNA TGCGCCAGCAGCCAAGACGGACTTCTATCCTATAATTCACCCCTCCACTTT. Translating gives CASSQDGLLSYNSPLHF.